This T cell receptor (beta chain) is from a study of circulating and synovial CD4+ cells in juvenile arthritis. General study results and limits: Measured synovium overlap likely understates the true shared repertoire. Compared with bulk blood, circulating pathogenic-like lymphocytes shared substantially more CDR3 sequences with synovial T cells. These repertoires were less diverse than bulk blood CD4 repertoires. T cell genome counts differed by at least an order of magnitude between CPL and CD4 samples.

Measured with immunoSEQ multiplex PCR; TCRdb has only the in-frame clones, and not every one. The sample shows about 32,000 clones, 90% to 95% of them seen only once. CDR3 length equals 11 residues. V lost 4 bases, J lost 4 bases, and 4 bases lay in between. Germline CDR1 reads MNHEY; CDR2 reads SMNVEV (reference sequence). As to this clone: The antigen remains undetermined.

The receptor was isolated from a human donor with juvenile idiopathic arthritis. The chain combines TRBV27 with TRBJ1-2; no clear D gene. Material: CD4+ T cells from blood. CDR3 DNA: TGTGCCAGCAGTTCAGGCTATGGCTACACCTTC. It encodes CASSSGYGYTF.